The rows below give T cell receptor beta chains drawn from one sample of a study of blood T cell repertoires in COVID-19. The protocol was immunoSEQ multiplex PCR, while the TCRdb copy is restricted to in-frame clones and leaves out a portion. The table records tens of thousands of clones, around 85% of them present only once. The specimen was peripheral blood. All receptors derive from an elderly man with active or convalescent COVID-19. Both conserved end residues are part of each CDR3. The order of the fields is J gene, clone size, D gene, V gene, CDR3 protein, CDR3 DNA. A D gene is named only where the DNA matches it firmly. Expanded clones are given a class, and other clones once, few, many or no size at all.

J gene: TRBJ2-7
clone size: NA
D gene: TRBD1
V gene: TRBV5-3
CDR3 protein: CARSSTGGALNSYEQYF
CDR3 DNA: TGTGCCAGAAGTAGTACAGGGGGCGCCTTAAACTCCTACGAGCAGTACTTC

J gene: TRBJ2-3
clone size: NA
D gene: TRBD1
V gene: TRBV6-2/TRBV6-3
CDR3 protein: CASSYPTGGTDTQYF
CDR3 DNA: TGTGCCAGCAGTTACCCCACAGGGGGCACAGATACGCAGTATTTT

J gene: TRBJ2-7
clone size: few
D gene: TRBD1
V gene: TRBV18
CDR3 protein: CASSMTGNEQYF
CDR3 DNA: TGTGCCAGCTCCATGACAGGGAACGAGCAGTACTTC

J gene: TRBJ1-4
clone size: NA
D gene: NA
V gene: TRBV25-1
CDR3 protein: CASSATATNEKLFF
CDR3 DNA: TGTGCCAGCAGTGCAACAGCAACTAATGAAAAACTGTTTTTT

J gene: TRBJ2-7
clone size: NA
D gene: NA
V gene: TRBV6-5
CDR3 protein: CASRGGPISSYEQYF
CDR3 DNA: TGTGCCAGCAGAGGTGGGCCGATTAGCTCCTACGAGCAGTACTTC

J gene: TRBJ1-5
clone size: few
D gene: NA
V gene: TRBV19
CDR3 protein: CASSIDDVTGNQPQHF
CDR3 DNA: TGTGCCAGTAGTATTGACGATGTTACAGGAAATCAGCCCCAGCATTTT

J gene: TRBJ1-2
clone size: few
D gene: NA
V gene: TRBV5-6
CDR3 protein: CASSLKGLKGYTF
CDR3 DNA: TGTGCCAGCAGCTTGAAGGGGCTGAAGGGCTACACCTTC

J gene: TRBJ1-6
clone size: few
D gene: TRBD1
V gene: TRBV30
CDR3 protein: CAWHRQGDSPLHF
CDR3 DNA: TGTGCCTGGCATAGACAGGGGGATTCACCCCTCCACTTT

J gene: TRBJ1-1
clone size: NA
D gene: NA
V gene: TRBV7-9
CDR3 protein: CASSLLWTATTEAFF
CDR3 DNA: TGTGCCAGCAGCCTGCTGTGGACAGCTACCACTGAAGCTTTCTTT

J gene: TRBJ2-3
clone size: NA
D gene: TRBD2
V gene: TRBV7-8
CDR3 protein: CASSLTSGRLTDTQYF
CDR3 DNA: TGTGCCAGCAGCTTAACTAGCGGGAGACTCACAGATACGCAGTATTTT

J gene: TRBJ1-5
clone size: NA
D gene: NA
V gene: TRBV19
CDR3 protein: CASSIDQAGNNQPQHF
CDR3 DNA: TGTGCCAGTAGTATAGATCAGGCAGGGAATAATCAGCCCCAGCATTTT

J gene: TRBJ1-4
clone size: NA
D gene: NA
V gene: TRBV5-8
CDR3 protein: CASSLQQGWGLSNEKLFF
CDR3 DNA: TGTGCCAGCAGCTTGCAGCAGGGCTGGGGCCTCTCAAATGAAAAACTGTTTTTT

J gene: TRBJ1-1
clone size: NA
D gene: NA
V gene: TRBV10-3
CDR3 protein: CAISLQTNTEAFF
CDR3 DNA: TGTGCCATCAGTTTACAGACGAACACTGAAGCTTTCTTT

J gene: TRBJ2-2
clone size: NA
D gene: NA
V gene: TRBV7-9
CDR3 protein: CASSLGGGQLNTGELFF
CDR3 DNA: TGTGCCAGCAGCCTGGGCGGCGGGCAGCTAAACACCGGGGAGCTGTTTTTT

J gene: TRBJ2-7
clone size: NA
D gene: TRBD1
V gene: TRBV5-6
CDR3 protein: CASSAPRLRRDRADF
CDR3 DNA: TGTGCCAGCAGCGCCCCTCGCCTACGCCGGGACAGGGCGGACTTC

J gene: TRBJ2-3
clone size: NA
D gene: NA
V gene: TRBV15
CDR3 protein: CATSRDFQDTQYF
CDR3 DNA: TGTGCCACCAGCAGAGATTTCCAAGATACGCAGTATTTT

J gene: TRBJ1-2
clone size: NA
D gene: NA
V gene: TRBV12-3/TRBV12-4
CDR3 protein: CASSLVTGQGYTF
CDR3 DNA: TGTGCCAGCAGTTTAGTAACAGGACAGGGCTACACCTTC

J gene: TRBJ1-5
clone size: NA
D gene: TRBD1
V gene: TRBV6-2/TRBV6-3
CDR3 protein: CASSYGTGRPRGQPQHF
CDR3 DNA: TGTGCCAGCAGTTACGGGACAGGCCGGCCCCGGGGACAGCCCCAGCATTTT

J gene: TRBJ1-2
clone size: NA
D gene: NA
V gene: TRBV3-1/TRBV3-2
CDR3 protein: CASSQAGTGKGGYTF
CDR3 DNA: TGTGCCAGCAGCCAAGCCGGAACAGGGAAGGGTGGCTACACCTTC

J gene: TRBJ1-2
clone size: NA
D gene: NA
V gene: TRBV24-1
CDR3 protein: CATSDFRSGTAIF
CDR3 DNA: TGTGCCACCAGTGATTTTCGCAGCGGGACCGCGATTTTC

J gene: TRBJ1-5
clone size: NA
D gene: NA
V gene: TRBV11-2
CDR3 protein: CASSLGPSSYQPQHF
CDR3 DNA: TGTGCCAGCAGCTTAGGTCCATCTAGTTACCAGCCCCAGCATTTT

J gene: TRBJ2-7
clone size: NA
D gene: NA
V gene: TRBV9
CDR3 protein: CASSPLNLGYEQYF
CDR3 DNA: TGTGCCAGCAGCCCCTTAAACCTAGGCTACGAGCAGTACTTC

J gene: TRBJ1-1
clone size: once
D gene: NA
V gene: TRBV6-5
CDR3 protein: CASNKRGVNTEAFF
CDR3 DNA: TGTGCCAGCAATAAACGGGGGGTGAACACTGAAGCTTTCTTT

J gene: TRBJ2-7
clone size: once
D gene: TRBD1
V gene: TRBV4-1
CDR3 protein: CASSQGTGPYEQYF
CDR3 DNA: TGCGCCAGCAGCCAAGGGACAGGACCCTACGAGCAGTACTTC